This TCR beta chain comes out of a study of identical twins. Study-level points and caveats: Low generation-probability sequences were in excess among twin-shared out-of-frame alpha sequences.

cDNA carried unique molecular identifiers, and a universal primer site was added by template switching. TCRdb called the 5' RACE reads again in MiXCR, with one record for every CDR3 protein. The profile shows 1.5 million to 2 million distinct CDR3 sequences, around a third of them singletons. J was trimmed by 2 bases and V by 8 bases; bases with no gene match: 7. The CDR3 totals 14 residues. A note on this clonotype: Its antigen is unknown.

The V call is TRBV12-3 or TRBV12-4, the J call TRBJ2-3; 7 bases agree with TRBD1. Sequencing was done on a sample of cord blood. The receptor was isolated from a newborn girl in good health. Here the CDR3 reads CASERDSATDTQYF. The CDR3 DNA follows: TGTGCCAGCGAGAGGGACAGCGCCACAGATACGCAGTATTTT.